This T cell receptor (beta chain) stems from a study of CD8+CD57+ T cells in acquired aplastic anemia. Study at large: Mean DNA quantity obtained from sorted CD4+ and CD8+ cells was 3 to 3.5 ug.

Profiling that covered TCR beta VDJ and CDR3 relied on genomic DNA as its template. From the reads, TCRdb called clonotypes with MiXCR, one entry per CDR3 protein. The table shows about 100,000 distinct CDR3 sequences, with about half occurring only once. This CDR3 contains 13 residues. Germline loops: CDR1 SEHNR, CDR2 FQNEAQ (reference sequence). Germline trimming cut 8 bases from V and 2 bases from J; bases unmatched to any gene: 4. The rearrangement uses TRBV7-9 and TRBJ2-7, with TRBD2 matching over 9 bases. The sample consisted of sorted CD4+, CD8+, or CD8+CD57+ T cells (not recorded which) from PBMCs. The receptor comes from a human donor in good health, serving as a control. As DNA, the CDR3 is TGTGCCAGCGGGACTAGCTGGGCCTACGAGCAGTACTTC. It yields the protein CASGTSWAYEQYF. The variable domain in full, completed from reference TRBV7-9 and TRBJ2-7, reads DTGVSQNPRHKITKRGQNVTFRCDPISEHNRLYWYRQTLGQGPEFLTYFQNEAQLEKSRLLSDRFSAERPKGSFSTLEIQRTEQGDSAMYLCASGTSWAYEQYFGPGTRLTVT.